This T cell receptor (beta chain) was identified during a study of blood T cell repertoires in COVID-19. J lost 4 bases, V lost 4 bases, and 7 bases had no gene match. Germline V gene data show CDR1 as MNHNS and CDR2 as SASEGT. The CDR3 has 17 residues. The table came from immunoSEQ multiplex PCR; TCRdb's copy has only in-frame clones and leaves some out. The sample records about 270,000 clones, approximately 92% being singletons. Residents of 24 US areas, aged roughly 18 to 95 years, made up the participants. This sequence was found in a young woman who had recovered from COVID-19. The chain uses TRBV6-1 and TRBJ2-1; 13 nucleotides match TRBD2. Sequenced input: PBMCs or T cells enriched from blood (not recorded which). The CDR3 protein is CASSGSTSGGIYNEQFF. The CDR3 DNA reads TGTGCCAGCAGTGGGTCGACTAGCGGGGGGATATACAATGAGCAGTTCTTC.